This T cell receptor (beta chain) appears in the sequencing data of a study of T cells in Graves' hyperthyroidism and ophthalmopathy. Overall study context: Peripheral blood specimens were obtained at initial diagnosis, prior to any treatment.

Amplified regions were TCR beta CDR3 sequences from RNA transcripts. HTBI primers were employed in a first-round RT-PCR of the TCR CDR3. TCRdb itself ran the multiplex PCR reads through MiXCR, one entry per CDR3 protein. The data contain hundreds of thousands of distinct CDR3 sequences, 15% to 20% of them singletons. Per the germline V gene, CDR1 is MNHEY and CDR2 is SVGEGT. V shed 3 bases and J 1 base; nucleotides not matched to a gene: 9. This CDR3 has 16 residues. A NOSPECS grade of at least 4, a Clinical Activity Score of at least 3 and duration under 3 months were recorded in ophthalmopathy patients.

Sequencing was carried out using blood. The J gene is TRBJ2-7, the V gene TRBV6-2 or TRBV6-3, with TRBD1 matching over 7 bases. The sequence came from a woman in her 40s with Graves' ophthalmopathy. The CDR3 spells CASSYFGRQGSYEQYF. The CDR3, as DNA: TGTGCCAGCAGTTATTTCGGTAGACAGGGTTCCTACGAGCAGTACTTC.